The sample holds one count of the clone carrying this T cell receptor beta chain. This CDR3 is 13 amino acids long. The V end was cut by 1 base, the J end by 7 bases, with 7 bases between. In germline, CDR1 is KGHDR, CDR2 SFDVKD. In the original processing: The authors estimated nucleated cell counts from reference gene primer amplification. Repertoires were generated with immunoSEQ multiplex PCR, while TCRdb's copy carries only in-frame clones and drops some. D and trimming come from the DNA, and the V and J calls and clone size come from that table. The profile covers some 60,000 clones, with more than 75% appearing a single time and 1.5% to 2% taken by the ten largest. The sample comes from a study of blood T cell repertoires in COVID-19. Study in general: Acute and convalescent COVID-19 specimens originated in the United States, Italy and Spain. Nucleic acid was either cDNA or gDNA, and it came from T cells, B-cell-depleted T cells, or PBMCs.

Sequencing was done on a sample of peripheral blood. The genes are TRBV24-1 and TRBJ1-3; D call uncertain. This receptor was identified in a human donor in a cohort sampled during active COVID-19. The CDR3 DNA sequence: TGTGCCACCAGTGATTTCCGCGGGAACACCATATATTTT. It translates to CATSDFRGNTIYF.